A selection of T cell receptor beta chains follows, all from one sample in a study of shared clonotypes between healthy human individuals. Some clones are missing from TCRdb's copy, which holds only in-frame ones; the method was immunoSEQ multiplex PCR. Seen here are 2 million to 2.5 million clones, roughly 92% observed once, and the top ten hold about 0.41%. The sequencing input was naive CD4+ T cells from PBMCs. These TCRs come from a man aged 18 to 30 in good health. Some clones in this sample may be carry-over from other donors' samples. Each CDR3 is given with its conserved first and last residue. The order of the fields is D gene, J gene, V gene, clone size, CDR3 DNA, CDR3 protein. A D gene is named only where the DNA matches it firmly. Clone size, where shown, is once, few, many, or a class for clones that have expanded.

D gene: TRBD1; J gene: TRBJ1-2; V gene: TRBV10-3; clone size: .; CDR3 DNA: TGTGCCATCAGTGTCGACAGGGGCTATGGCTACACCTTC; CDR3 protein: CAISVDRGYGYTF
D gene: .; J gene: TRBJ1-5; V gene: TRBV6-5; clone size: .; CDR3 DNA: TGTGCCAGCAGTCGAGCGGACGGGCGGCAGCCCCAGCATTTT; CDR3 protein: CASSRADGRQPQHF
D gene: .; J gene: TRBJ2-2; V gene: TRBV5-1; clone size: .; CDR3 DNA: TGCGCCAGCAGCATCGGTTCGTCTTACACCGGGGAGCTGTTTTTT; CDR3 protein: CASSIGSSYTGELFF
D gene: .; J gene: TRBJ2-2; V gene: TRBV7-3; clone size: .; CDR3 DNA: TGTGCCAGCAGCTTGGGGGCCTACGGGGAGCTGTTTTTT; CDR3 protein: CASSLGAYGELFF
D gene: .; J gene: TRBJ1-1; V gene: TRBV5-6; clone size: .; CDR3 DNA: TGTGCCAGCAGCTCGAAGGCTGCCCACACTGAAGCTTTCTTT; CDR3 protein: CASSSKAAHTEAFF
D gene: .; J gene: TRBJ2-4; V gene: TRBV28; clone size: .; CDR3 DNA: TGTGCCAGCAGTTTTGGGACTGCTCTAGCCAAAAACATTCAGTACTTC; CDR3 protein: CASSFGTALAKNIQYF
D gene: TRBD1; J gene: TRBJ1-1; V gene: TRBV6-5; clone size: .; CDR3 DNA: TGTGCCAGCAGCTTTACAGGGGGAATGAACACTGAAGCTTTCTTT; CDR3 protein: CASSFTGGMNTEAFF
D gene: .; J gene: TRBJ2-1; V gene: TRBV9; clone size: .; CDR3 DNA: TGTGCCAGCAGCCCCACCGTAGCGGCGCCCGCCGGGGTACAGTTCTTC; CDR3 protein: CASSPTVAAPAGVQFF
D gene: .; J gene: TRBJ1-6; V gene: TRBV5-1; clone size: .; CDR3 DNA: TGCGCCAGCAATCTCTCCCCGGATTCACCCCTCCACTTT; CDR3 protein: CASNLSPDSPLHF
D gene: .; J gene: TRBJ2-7; V gene: TRBV6-5; clone size: .; CDR3 DNA: TGTGCCAGCAGCCTCGCGCCGGGCGGTACCTACGAGCAGTACTTC; CDR3 protein: CASSLAPGGTYEQYF
D gene: TRBD2; J gene: TRBJ2-3; V gene: TRBV28; clone size: .; CDR3 DNA: TGTGCCAGCAGTTTACTAGCGGGAGGGAGAGATACGCAGTATTTT; CDR3 protein: CASSLLAGGRDTQYF
D gene: .; J gene: TRBJ2-5; V gene: TRBV2; clone size: once; CDR3 DNA: TGTGCCAGCAGTGCCAACCCGAGACTAGAGACAGGGCAAGAGACCCAGTACTTC; CDR3 protein: CASSANPRLETGQETQYF
D gene: TRBD1; J gene: TRBJ1-5; V gene: TRBV2; clone size: .; CDR3 DNA: TGTGCCAGCAGTACGCGGGACAGGGCCCTCGTTAGCAATCAGCCCCAGCATTTT; CDR3 protein: CASSTRDRALVSNQPQHF
D gene: .; J gene: TRBJ2-7; V gene: TRBV6-1; clone size: .; CDR3 DNA: TGTGCCAGCAGTGAATTGACAGGCCCTTATTCCTACGAGCAGTACTTC; CDR3 protein: CASSELTGPYSYEQYF
D gene: .; J gene: TRBJ2-7; V gene: TRBV7-2; clone size: .; CDR3 DNA: TGTGCCAGCAGCTCCAGGATAGACCCACTCTCCTACGAGCAGTACTTC; CDR3 protein: CASSSRIDPLSYEQYF
D gene: TRBD2; J gene: TRBJ2-1; V gene: TRBV19; clone size: .; CDR3 DNA: TGTGCCAGTAGTATGATCCTAGCGGGATTCTACAATGAGCAGTTCTTC; CDR3 protein: CASSMILAGFYNEQFF
D gene: TRBD1; J gene: TRBJ2-2; V gene: TRBV4-1; clone size: .; CDR3 DNA: TGCGCCAGCAGCCAGACAGGGGGGTCCGGGGAGCTGTTTTTT; CDR3 protein: CASSQTGGSGELFF
D gene: .; J gene: TRBJ2-1; V gene: TRBV5-6; clone size: .; CDR3 DNA: TGTGCCAGCAGGGCCCTCGGCGGTCAAAACAATGAGCAGTTCTTC; CDR3 protein: CASRALGGQNNEQFF
D gene: TRBD2; J gene: TRBJ2-2; V gene: TRBV7-2; clone size: .; CDR3 DNA: TGTGCCAGCAGCTCGACTACTAGCGGGGTGAGCGGGGAGCTGTTTTTT; CDR3 protein: CASSSTTSGVSGELFF
D gene: .; J gene: TRBJ1-5; V gene: TRBV19; clone size: once; CDR3 DNA: TGTGCCAGTAGTATTGGGGGCCAAAATCAGCCCCAGCATTTT; CDR3 protein: CASSIGGQNQPQHF
D gene: TRBD2; J gene: TRBJ2-3; V gene: TRBV19; clone size: .; CDR3 DNA: TGTGCCGCTAGCGGACGAACAGATACGCAGTATTTT; CDR3 protein: CAASGRTDTQYF
D gene: .; J gene: TRBJ2-4; V gene: TRBV19; clone size: .; CDR3 DNA: TGTGCCAGTAAAGACTCCCGTGGACAGCTAGCCAAAAACATTCAGTACTTC; CDR3 protein: CASKDSRGQLAKNIQYF
D gene: .; J gene: TRBJ2-7; V gene: TRBV7-2; clone size: .; CDR3 DNA: TGTGCCAGCAGCCCTGTCCGGGAGCCCTACGAGCAGTACTTC; CDR3 protein: CASSPVREPYEQYF
D gene: TRBD1; J gene: TRBJ1-1; V gene: TRBV5-3; clone size: .; CDR3 DNA: TGTGCCAGAAGTGGGGGGACAGGTCCCGAAATGAACACTGAAGCTTTCTTT; CDR3 protein: CARSGGTGPEMNTEAFF
D gene: TRBD2; J gene: TRBJ2-1; V gene: TRBV9; clone size: .; CDR3 DNA: TGTGCCAGCAGCGTAGTGGCGGGAGCGGGTGACAATGAGCAGTTCTTC; CDR3 protein: CASSVVAGAGDNEQFF
D gene: .; J gene: TRBJ1-4; V gene: TRBV7-9; clone size: .; CDR3 DNA: TGTGCCAGCAGAAGTGGAGATACTAATGAAAAACTGTTTTTT; CDR3 protein: CASRSGDTNEKLFF
D gene: .; J gene: TRBJ2-7; V gene: TRBV5-4; clone size: .; CDR3 DNA: TGTGCCACCAGGCGGTTTTCAGGGGCTTTCTACGAGCAGTACTTC; CDR3 protein: CATRRFSGAFYEQYF
D gene: TRBD1; J gene: TRBJ1-1; V gene: TRBV5-6; clone size: few; CDR3 DNA: TGTGCCAGCAGCTGGACAGGCGGGGACACTGAAGCTTTCTTT; CDR3 protein: CASSWTGGDTEAFF
D gene: .; J gene: TRBJ2-1; V gene: TRBV10-1; clone size: .; CDR3 DNA: TGCGCCAGCAGTGAGGACTCCATCGACAATGAGCAGTTCTTC; CDR3 protein: CASSEDSIDNEQFF
D gene: TRBD2; J gene: TRBJ2-7; V gene: TRBV2; clone size: few; CDR3 DNA: TGTGCCACCCGGACTAGCCCGGGAGAGCAGTACTTC; CDR3 protein: CATRTSPGEQYF
D gene: .; J gene: TRBJ2-3; V gene: TRBV19; clone size: .; CDR3 DNA: TGTGCCAGTAGTATAGGGCTAGCGAGGGAGGATACGCAGTATTTT; CDR3 protein: CASSIGLAREDTQYF
D gene: .; J gene: TRBJ2-7; V gene: TRBV15; clone size: .; CDR3 DNA: TGTGCCACCAGCAGAGATAGGGGGGGTTCGGTGCAGTACTTC; CDR3 protein: CATSRDRGGSVQYF
D gene: .; J gene: TRBJ2-2; V gene: TRBV7-2; clone size: .; CDR3 DNA: TGTGCCAGCAGCTTACTTGGCGGGAACACCGGGGAGCTGTTTTTT; CDR3 protein: CASSLLGGNTGELFF
D gene: .; J gene: TRBJ2-5; V gene: TRBV5-1; clone size: .; CDR3 DNA: TGCGCCAGCAGCTTTACAGGGTACCAAGAGACCCAGTACTTC; CDR3 protein: CASSFTGYQETQYF
D gene: .; J gene: TRBJ2-2; V gene: TRBV7-7; clone size: .; CDR3 DNA: TGTGCCAGCAGCTTATCAGGAAACACCGGGGAGCTGTTTTTT; CDR3 protein: CASSLSGNTGELFF
D gene: .; J gene: TRBJ2-1; V gene: TRBV10-3; clone size: .; CDR3 DNA: TGTGCCATCAGTGGCTCTAGCGCCTCCTACAATGAGCAGTTCTTC; CDR3 protein: CAISGSSASYNEQFF
D gene: .; J gene: TRBJ2-5; V gene: TRBV7-9; clone size: .; CDR3 DNA: TGTGCCAGCAATTCCCAAGAGACCCAGTACTTC; CDR3 protein: CASNSQETQYF
D gene: .; J gene: TRBJ2-4; V gene: TRBV9; clone size: .; CDR3 DNA: TGTGCCCCAGGGCCCGCCAAAAACATTCAGTACTTC; CDR3 protein: CAPGPAKNIQYF
D gene: .; J gene: TRBJ2-7; V gene: TRBV19; clone size: .; CDR3 DNA: TGTGCCAGTAGTATGAACGCGAGAAGGGGCGAGCAGTACTTC; CDR3 protein: CASSMNARRGEQYF
D gene: .; J gene: TRBJ2-3; V gene: TRBV5-4; clone size: .; CDR3 DNA: TGTGCCAGCAGCTTGGCTAAGAGCACAGATACGCAGTATTTT; CDR3 protein: CASSLAKSTDTQYF
D gene: TRBD1; J gene: TRBJ2-1; V gene: TRBV18; clone size: .; CDR3 DNA: TGTGCCAGCTCACCGACGCAGGGGGCTAATGAGCAGTTCTTC; CDR3 protein: CASSPTQGANEQFF
D gene: TRBD1; J gene: TRBJ1-3; V gene: TRBV6-5; clone size: .; CDR3 DNA: TGTGCCAGCAGAACGGACAGGGGGCCTGGAAACACCATATATTTT; CDR3 protein: CASRTDRGPGNTIYF